This T cell receptor beta chain was captured in a study of cytomegalovirus exposure and HLA in healthy donors. Trimming pared 8 bases from V and 0 bases from J, leaving 13 bases between. This CDR3 is 14 amino acids long. The germline CDR1 and CDR2 sequences are MNHNS and SASEGT. Sequencing used immunoSEQ multiplex PCR; TCRdb keeps in-frame clones, though not all of them. Of about 180,000 clones in the sample, around 85% are singletons; the top ten hold 16%. Input material: PBMCs. The rearrangement links TRBV6-1 to TRBJ1-1; D might be TRBD1 (6 bases). The TCR originated in a man younger than 35 in good health and CMV-seropositive. This CDR3 is CASLNRVVNTEAFF. In nucleotides, the CDR3 is TGTGCCAGCCTCAACAGGGTGGTGAACACTGAAGCTTTCTTT.